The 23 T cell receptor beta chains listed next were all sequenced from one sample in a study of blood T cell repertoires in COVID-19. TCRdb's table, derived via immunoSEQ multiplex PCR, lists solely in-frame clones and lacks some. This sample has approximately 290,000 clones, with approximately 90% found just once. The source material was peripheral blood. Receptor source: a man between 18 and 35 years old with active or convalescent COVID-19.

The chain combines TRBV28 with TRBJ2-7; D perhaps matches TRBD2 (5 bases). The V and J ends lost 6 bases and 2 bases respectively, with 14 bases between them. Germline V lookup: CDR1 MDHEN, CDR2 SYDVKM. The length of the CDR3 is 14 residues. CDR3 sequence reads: CASRDQTTTYEQYF. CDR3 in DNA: TGTGCCAGCAGGGATCAGACTACCACCTACGAGCAGTACTTC.

The CDR3 is CAISDELWSNYGYTF. In DNA, the CDR3 is TGTGCCATCAGTGACGAACTATGGTCTAACTATGGCTACACCTTC. The chain is built from TRBV10-3 and TRBJ1-2; the D is unclear. Germline CDR1 ENHRY, CDR2 SYGVKD. The ends were cut back, 3 bases at V and 0 bases at J, with 11 bases in the middle. This CDR3 contains 15 residues.

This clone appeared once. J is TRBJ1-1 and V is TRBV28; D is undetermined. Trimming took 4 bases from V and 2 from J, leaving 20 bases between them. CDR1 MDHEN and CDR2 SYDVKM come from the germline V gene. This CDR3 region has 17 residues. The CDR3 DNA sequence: TGTGCCAGCAGTTGGGGTGGGCAGTGGAGACTAAACACTGAAGCTTTCTTT. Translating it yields CASSWGGQWRLNTEAFF.

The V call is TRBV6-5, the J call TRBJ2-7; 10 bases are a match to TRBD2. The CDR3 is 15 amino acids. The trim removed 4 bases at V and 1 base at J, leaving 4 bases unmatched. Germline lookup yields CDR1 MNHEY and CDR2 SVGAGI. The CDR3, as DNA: TGTGCCAGCAGTTCTCGGACTAGCGGATCCTACGAGCAGTACTTC. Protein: CASSSRTSGSYEQYF.

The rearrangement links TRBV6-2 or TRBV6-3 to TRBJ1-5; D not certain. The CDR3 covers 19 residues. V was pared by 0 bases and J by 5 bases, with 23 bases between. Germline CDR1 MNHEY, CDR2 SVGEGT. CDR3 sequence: CASSYSTFAGSRRDQPQHF. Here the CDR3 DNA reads TGTGCCAGCAGTTACTCAACGTTTGCCGGGAGCCGGAGGGATCAGCCCCAGCATTTT.

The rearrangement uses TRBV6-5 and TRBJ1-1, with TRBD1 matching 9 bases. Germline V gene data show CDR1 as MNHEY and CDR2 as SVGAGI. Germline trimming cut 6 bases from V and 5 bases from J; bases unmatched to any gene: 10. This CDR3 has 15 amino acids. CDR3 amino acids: CASRTPTGGNTEAFF. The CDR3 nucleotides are TGTGCCAGCAGAACCCCGACAGGGGGAAATACTGAAGCTTTCTTT.

The CDR3 nucleotides are TGTGCCAGTAGTTACGGGACAGGGGTTAATTCACCCCTCCACTTT. It yields the protein CASSYGTGVNSPLHF. The J gene is TRBJ1-6, the V gene TRBV19; 10 nucleotides line up with TRBD1. This CDR3 spans 15 amino acids. Germline V gene lookup returns CDR1 LNHDA and CDR2 SQIVND (reference sequence). The J segment lost 6 bases and the V segment lost 5 bases, leaving 4 bases of the junction unmatched.

This CDR3 reads CSASSGAMGEKLFF. In nucleotides, the CDR3 is TGCAGTGCTAGTTCAGGGGCAATGGGTGAAAAACTGTTTTTT. The chain has TRBV20-1 and TRBJ1-4; perhaps TRBD1 as D (6 bases). The CDR3 is 14 amino acids. Germline V gene lookup returns CDR1 DFQATT and CDR2 SNEGSKA (reference sequence). V was trimmed by 3 bases and J by 7 bases, leaving 15 bases between them.

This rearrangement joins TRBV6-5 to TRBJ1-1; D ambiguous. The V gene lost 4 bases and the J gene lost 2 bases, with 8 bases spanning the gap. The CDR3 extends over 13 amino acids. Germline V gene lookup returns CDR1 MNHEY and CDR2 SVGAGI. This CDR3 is CASSLAENTEAFF. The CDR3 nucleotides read TGTGCCAGCAGTTTAGCAGAAAACACTGAAGCTTTCTTT.

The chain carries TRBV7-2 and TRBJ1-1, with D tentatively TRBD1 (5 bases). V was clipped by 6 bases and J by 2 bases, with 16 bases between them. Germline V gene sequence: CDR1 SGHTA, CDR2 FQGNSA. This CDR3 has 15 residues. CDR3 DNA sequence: TGTGCCAGCAGTAAAATTATCGACAGCAACACTGAAGCTTTCTTT. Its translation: CASSKIIDSNTEAFF.

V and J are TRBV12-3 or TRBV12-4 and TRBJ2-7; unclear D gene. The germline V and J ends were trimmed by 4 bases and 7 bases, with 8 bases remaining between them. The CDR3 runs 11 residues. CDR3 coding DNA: TGTGCCAGCAGTTCGACTGGGGAGCAGTACTTC. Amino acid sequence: CASSSTGEQYF.

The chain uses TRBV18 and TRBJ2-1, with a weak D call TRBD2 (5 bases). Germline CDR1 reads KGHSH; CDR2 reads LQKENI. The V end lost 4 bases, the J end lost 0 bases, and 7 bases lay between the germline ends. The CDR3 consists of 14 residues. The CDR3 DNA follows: TGTGCCAGCTCACGAGCGGCCTCCTACAATGAGCAGTTCTTC. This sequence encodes CASSRAASYNEQFF.

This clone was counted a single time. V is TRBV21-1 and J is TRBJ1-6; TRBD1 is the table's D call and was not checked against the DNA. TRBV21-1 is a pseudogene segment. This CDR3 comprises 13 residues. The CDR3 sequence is CASPGQDNSPLHF. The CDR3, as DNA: TGTGCCAGTCCGGGACAGGATAATTCACCCCTCCACTTT.

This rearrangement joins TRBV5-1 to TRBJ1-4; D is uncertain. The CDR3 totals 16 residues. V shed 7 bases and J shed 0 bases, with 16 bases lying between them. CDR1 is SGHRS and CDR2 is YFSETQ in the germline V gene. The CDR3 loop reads CASHGGPGPTNEKLFF. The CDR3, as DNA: TGCGCCAGCCATGGAGGTCCAGGACCAACTAATGAAAAACTGTTTTTT.

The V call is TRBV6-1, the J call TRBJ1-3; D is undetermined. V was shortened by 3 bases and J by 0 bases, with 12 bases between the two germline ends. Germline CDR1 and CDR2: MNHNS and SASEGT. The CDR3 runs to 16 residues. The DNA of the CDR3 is TGTGCCAGCAGTGATCCCCGGGTGGGCTCTGGAAACACCATATATTTT. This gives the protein CASSDPRVGSGNTIYF.

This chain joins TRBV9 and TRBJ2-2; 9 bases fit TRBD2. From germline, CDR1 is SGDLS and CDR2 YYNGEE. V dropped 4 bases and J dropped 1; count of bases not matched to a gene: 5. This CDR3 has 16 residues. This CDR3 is CASSPRLAVNTGELFF. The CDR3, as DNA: TGTGCCAGCAGCCCCCGACTAGCGGTGAACACCGGGGAGCTGTTTTTT.

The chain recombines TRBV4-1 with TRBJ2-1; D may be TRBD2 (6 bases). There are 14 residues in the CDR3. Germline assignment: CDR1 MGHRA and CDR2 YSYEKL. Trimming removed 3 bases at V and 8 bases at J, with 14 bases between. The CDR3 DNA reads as TGCGCCAGCAGCCATCCGGGACTTATCTATGAGCAGTTCTTC. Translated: CASSHPGLIYEQFF.

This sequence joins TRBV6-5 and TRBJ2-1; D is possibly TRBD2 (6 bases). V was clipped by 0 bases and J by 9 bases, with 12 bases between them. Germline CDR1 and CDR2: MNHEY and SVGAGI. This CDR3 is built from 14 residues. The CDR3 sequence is CASSYSRDGGEQFF. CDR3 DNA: TGTGCCAGCAGTTACTCTCGGGACGGGGGTGAGCAGTTCTTC.

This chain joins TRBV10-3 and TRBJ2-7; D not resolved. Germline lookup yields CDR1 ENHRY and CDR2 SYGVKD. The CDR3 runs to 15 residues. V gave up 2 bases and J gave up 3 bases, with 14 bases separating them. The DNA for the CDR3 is TGTGCCATCAGTGAGGTCCGGGTCAACCGCTACGAGCAGTACTTC. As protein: CAISEVRVNRYEQYF.

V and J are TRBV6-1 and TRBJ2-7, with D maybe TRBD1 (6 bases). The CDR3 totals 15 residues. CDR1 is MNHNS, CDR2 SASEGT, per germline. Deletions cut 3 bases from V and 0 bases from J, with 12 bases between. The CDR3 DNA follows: TGTGCCAGCAGTGACCCGGACAGACTCTCCTACGAGCAGTACTTC. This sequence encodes CASSDPDRLSYEQYF.

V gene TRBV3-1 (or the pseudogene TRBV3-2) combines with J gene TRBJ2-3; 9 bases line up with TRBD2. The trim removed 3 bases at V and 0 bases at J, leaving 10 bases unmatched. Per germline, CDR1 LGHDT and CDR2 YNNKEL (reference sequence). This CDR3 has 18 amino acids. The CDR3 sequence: CASSQVAGAGVSTDTQYF. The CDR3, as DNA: TGTGCCAGCAGCCAGGTAGCGGGGGCCGGAGTGAGCACAGATACGCAGTATTTT.

CDR3 sequence: CASTLTVVNGYTF. The CDR3 DNA sequence: TGTGCCAGCACCCTAACAGTGGTTAATGGCTACACCTTC. The genes are TRBV12-3 or TRBV12-4 and TRBJ1-2; the D is unclear. V lost 7 bases and J lost 6, with 15 bases in between. The CDR3 is made up of 13 amino acids.

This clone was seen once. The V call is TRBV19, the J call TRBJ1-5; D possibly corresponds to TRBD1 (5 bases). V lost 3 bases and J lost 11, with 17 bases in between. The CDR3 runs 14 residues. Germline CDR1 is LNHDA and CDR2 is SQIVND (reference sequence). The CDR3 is CASSIGLTKGAQHF. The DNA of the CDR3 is TGTGCCAGTAGTATTGGTCTAACCAAAGGGGCCCAGCATTTT.